This T cell receptor beta chain stems from a study of identical twins. Points from the study as a whole: Fewer insertions characterized abundant cord blood beta clonotypes, whereas memory repertoires showed none.

The junction had 10 bases not matched to a gene; V was cut back by 5 bases and J by 2 bases. In germline, CDR1 is ENHRY, CDR2 SYGVKD. The CDR3 is 17 residues long. Healthy Caucasian individuals made up all the donors. TCRdb re-called the 5' RACE reads with MiXCR, one entry per CDR3 protein. The table has 230,000 or so distinct CDR3 sequences, about 8% seen once; the top ten hold 3%. Comments on this clonotype: Its antigen is unidentified.

The same sample was also used in a study of yellow fever vaccine responses in identical twins.

The chain links TRBV10-3 to TRBJ2-7, with TRBD2 matching over 12 bases. Material: CD8+ T cells sorted from blood. The clonotype was recovered from a woman between 18 and 29 years old in good health. The CDR3 DNA reads as TGTGCCATCAGTCCTAACCTCGGGACTAGCGGGCCCTACGAGCAGTACTTC. Its protein is CAISPNLGTSGPYEQYF.